These 9 T cell receptor beta chains came from one sample sequenced in a study of T cell responses to AZD1222 COVID-19 vaccine. The repertoire was sequenced with immunoSEQ multiplex PCR; TCRdb's copy has only in-frame clones and lacks some. The table includes over 65,000 clones, 86% detected once. Sequencing was performed on peripheral blood, taken on day 0 of AZD1222 vaccination. These receptors were collected from an adult in good health.

This chain joins TRBV20-1 and TRBJ1-2, with D unclear. V gave up 3 bases and J gave up 4 bases, with 6 bases separating them. The CDR3 sequence is 11 residues long. Germline CDR1 and CDR2: DFQATT and SNEGSKA (reference sequence). CDR3 DNA: TGCAGTGCTAGTACTGTCTATGGCTACACCTTC. Translating gives CSASTVYGYTF.

This chain links TRBV5-1 with TRBJ1-3; D is possibly TRBD1 (5 bases). This CDR3 is built from 16 residues. Trimming took off 0 bases at V and 2 bases at J, with 12 bases between the two ends. Germline V gene sequence: CDR1 SGHRS, CDR2 YFSETQ. In DNA, the CDR3 is TGCGCCAGCAGCTTGGGGGACGGGCCCCCTGGAAACACCATATATTTT. Protein: CASSLGDGPPGNTIYF.

This clone was detected once. The J gene is TRBJ1-4, the V gene TRBV6-5; D gene unclear. V lost 5 bases and J lost 8, with 9 bases in between. Germline values: CDR1 MNHEY, CDR2 SVGAGI. The CDR3 contains 12 residues. CDR3 DNA: TGTGCCAGCAGTCCGGGGAGGGAAAAACTGTTTTTT. Amino acids: CASSPGREKLFF.

The chain has TRBV29-1 and TRBJ2-2, with 7 bases aligning to TRBD2. The CDR3 runs to 14 residues. V was pared by 6 bases and J by 1 base, with 5 bases of the junction left unmatched. CDR1 and CDR2 from the germline V gene are SQVTM and ANQGSEA. The CDR3 bases are TGCAGCGTCCCGGGGGGAGGGAACACCGGGGAGCTGTTTTTT. Translation: CSVPGGGNTGELFF.

This clone was detected only once. The chain is built from TRBV6-2 or TRBV6-3 and TRBJ2-1, with 13 positions matching TRBD2. The germline V gene has CDR1 MNHEY and CDR2 SVGEGT. CDR3 length: 17 amino acids. After removal of 5 bases from V and 4 bases from J, the junction contained 8 bases not matched to a gene. The CDR3 is CASSGLGLAGDYNEQFF. As DNA, the CDR3 is TGTGCCAGCAGTGGCCTCGGACTAGCGGGGGATTACAATGAGCAGTTCTTC.

The chain links TRBV5-5 to TRBJ1-3; 7 bases map to TRBD1. This CDR3 region has 15 residues. V gave up 3 bases and J gave up 4 bases; unmatched junction bases: 7. Per germline, CDR1 SGHKS and CDR2 YYEKEE (reference sequence). The DNA of the CDR3 is TGTGCCAGCAGCTCGTCGACAGGGCACGGAAACACCATATATTTT. Translated, it gives CASSSSTGHGNTIYF.

The chain uses TRBV11-3 and TRBJ2-1; maybe TRBD1 (5 bases). The CDR3 consists of 20 residues. The germline gives CDR1 SGHNT, CDR2 YENEEA. The V gene lost 0 bases and the J gene lost 0 bases, with 21 bases spanning the gap. The CDR3 here is CASSLDGQGIGASSYNEQFF. CDR3 bases: TGTGCCAGCAGCTTAGATGGCCAGGGCATTGGGGCGAGCTCCTACAATGAGCAGTTCTTC.

The V gene is TRBV28, the J gene TRBJ2-1, with D tentatively TRBD1 (6 bases). This CDR3 is 15 amino acids long. Deletions cut 5 bases from V and 6 bases from J, with 17 bases between. Germline V gene sequence: CDR1 MDHEN, CDR2 SYDVKM. The chain's CDR3 is CASSPPWTDLNEQFF. CDR3 bases: TGTGCCAGCAGTCCGCCTTGGACAGACCTCAATGAGCAGTTCTTC.

This chain links TRBV7-9 with TRBJ2-1; tentatively, D is TRBD1 (5 bases). Germline CDR1 and CDR2: SEHNR and FQNEAQ (reference sequence). The CDR3 is 16 amino acids. V was trimmed by 5 bases and J by 7 bases, leaving 21 bases between them. The CDR3 loop is CASSPGAAVVENEQFF. CDR3 bases: TGTGCCAGCAGCCCTGGGGCAGCTGTGGTTGAGAATGAGCAGTTCTTC.